The 24 T cell receptor beta chains in this list originate from one sample, sequenced in a study of beta chain features in type 1 diabetes. Overall study findings and caveats: Across all four CD4+ subsets, people with type 1 diabetes showed modestly shorter TCRB CDR3s.

What was sequenced were expressed TCRB transcripts, since all of the isolated RNA had been reverse transcribed. Profiling relied on immunoSEQ multiplex PCR, and the TCRdb table lists in-frame clones only, not all of them. Among under 350,000 clones listed, roughly 13% were seen once. Antigen specificity for these receptors is unknown. The source material was naive CD4+ T cells from blood. The source is a man aged 25-45 years with type 1 diabetes.

This clone was picked up a small number of times. The rearrangement joins TRBV9 to TRBJ2-3; maybe TRBD2 (7 bases). Per the germline V gene, CDR1 is SGDLS and CDR2 is YYNGEE. This CDR3 is 17 amino acids long. Between the trimmed V and J ends, which lost 0 bases and 1 base, there was a span of 15 bases. The CDR3 nucleotides read TGTGCCAGCAGCGTAGAAGGGGGAGGGCCTGGCACAGATACGCAGTATTTT. Protein: CASSVEGGGPGTDTQYF.

The chain recombines TRBV11-2 with TRBJ1-5; D is uncertain. This CDR3 has 13 residues. Germline V gene lookup returns CDR1 SGHAT and CDR2 FQNNGV. Deletions cut 3 bases from V and 5 bases from J, with 8 bases between. The chain's CDR3 is CASSFEIDQPQHF. CDR3 bases: TGTGCCAGCAGCTTCGAGATAGATCAGCCCCAGCATTTT.

J is TRBJ2-5 and V is TRBV7-3, with D unresolved. The V end lost 2 bases, the J end lost 6 bases, and 7 bases lay between the germline ends. Germline V gene lookup returns CDR1 SGHTA and CDR2 FQGTGA. The CDR3 consists of 12 residues. CDR3 sequence: CASSLARQTQYF. For the CDR3, the DNA is TGTGCCAGCAGCTTAGCGAGGCAGACCCAGTACTTC.

V gene TRBV30 combines with J gene TRBJ2-7, with 11 bases identical to TRBD2. The CDR3 contains 17 residues. J lost 1 base, V lost 2 bases, and 10 bases had no gene match. Germline CDR1 reads GTSNPN; CDR2 reads SVGIG (reference sequence). The CDR3 sequence: CAWSLRIGTSGSYEQYF. CDR3 coding DNA: TGTGCCTGGAGTCTGCGCATTGGGACTAGCGGTTCCTACGAGCAGTACTTC.

This chain uses TRBV28 with TRBJ1-1; no clear D gene. The CDR3 runs 9 residues. Trimming took 10 bases from V and 10 from J, leaving 10 bases between them. Germline V gene lookup returns CDR1 MDHEN and CDR2 SYDVKM. This CDR3 is CATSPGAFF. The DNA of the CDR3 is TGTGCCACCTCCCCCGGAGCTTTCTTT.

The chain combines TRBV6-5 with TRBJ2-3, with 8 bases that match TRBD2. Germline trimming cut 5 bases from V and 0 bases from J; bases unmatched to any gene: 1. The length of the CDR3 is 14 residues. Germline lookup yields CDR1 MNHEY and CDR2 SVGAGI. The CDR3 is CASSKRESTDTQYF. The CDR3 DNA is TGTGCCAGCAGTAAGCGGGAGAGCACAGATACGCAGTATTTT.

The chain's CDR3 is CASSPPRQGLSYEQYF. As DNA, the CDR3 is TGTGCCAGCAGCCCGCCCAGACAGGGACTTTCCTACGAGCAGTACTTC. V and J are TRBV11-2 and TRBJ2-7; perhaps TRBD1 as D (7 bases). CDR3 size: 16 residues. The V gene lost 5 bases and the J gene lost 1 base, with 18 bases spanning the gap. From germline, CDR1 is SGHAT and CDR2 FQNNGV.

The chain carries TRBV30 and TRBJ2-5; TRBD2 matches at 8 bases. V shed 8 bases and J 2 bases; nucleotides not matched to a gene: 7. Germline assignment: CDR1 GTSNPN and CDR2 SVGIG (reference sequence). The CDR3 has 13 amino acids. Written as DNA, the CDR3 is TGTGCCGAAAGTAGCGGGGTACAAGAGACCCAGTACTTC. It yields the protein CAESSGVQETQYF.

CDR3 amino acids: CASSRTSGISDTQYF. The CDR3 region has the DNA TGTGCCAGCAGCCGGACTAGCGGGATCTCGGATACGCAGTATTTT. The chain recombines TRBV7-3 with TRBJ2-3, with 12 bases aligning to TRBD2. The V gene's germline CDR1 is SGHTA and CDR2 FQGTGA. This CDR3 is 15 amino acids long. V lost 5 bases and J lost 6; bases outside the gene matches: 6.

A few counts support this clone. This rearrangement joins TRBV10-2 to TRBJ2-7; 7 bases are shared with TRBD1. The ends lost 8 bases at V and 0 bases at J; junction bases unmatched: 4. Germline V lookup: CDR1 WSHSY, CDR2 SAAADI. This CDR3 comprises 13 residues. The CDR3 coding sequence is TGCGCCAGCTTCCGGGACAGCTCCTACGAGCAGTACTTC. Translated: CASFRDSSYEQYF.

This clone was detected only a few times. This sequence joins TRBV5-6 and TRBJ1-1, with D hard to call. The CDR3 runs to 16 residues. Germline CDR1 and CDR2: SGHDT and YYEEEE. V shed 0 bases and J shed 1 base, with 13 bases lying between them. CDR3 sequence: CASSLGGPARNTEAFF. The CDR3 DNA is TGTGCCAGCAGCTTGGGAGGTCCGGCACGGAACACTGAAGCTTTCTTT.

The genes are TRBV9 and TRBJ2-1; 7 positions match TRBD1. The CDR3 spans 15 residues. CDR1 is SGDLS and CDR2 is YYNGEE in the germline V gene. V lost 0 bases to trimming and J lost 6 bases; unmatched junction nucleotides: 6. CDR3 DNA: TGTGCCAGCAGCGTAGCTACAGGGGAATTCAATGAGCAGTTCTTC. Amino acid sequence: CASSVATGEFNEQFF.

This rearrangement joins TRBV25-1 to TRBJ2-7, with 9 bases lining up with TRBD2. This CDR3 contains 14 residues. From germline, CDR1 is MGHDK and CDR2 SYGVNS. V dropped 5 bases and J dropped 7; count of bases not matched to a gene: 9. The CDR3 here is CASSQLAGSGEQYF. Written as DNA, the CDR3 is TGTGCCAGCAGTCAGCTAGCGGGATCCGGGGAGCAGTACTTC.

The V and J genes are TRBV25-1 and TRBJ2-3; D possibly corresponds to TRBD2 (5 bases). V lost 1 base, J lost 0 bases, and 11 bases lay in between. The CDR3 totals 16 residues. Germline V lookup: CDR1 MGHDK, CDR2 SYGVNS. CDR3 sequence reads: CASSEWTRASTDTQYF. DNA of the CDR3: TGTGCCAGCAGTGAATGGACTCGGGCGAGCACAGATACGCAGTATTTT. Full variable domain (missing parts from reference TRBV25-1 and TRBJ2-3): EADIYQTPRYLVIGTGKKITLECSQTMGHDKMYWYQQDPGMELHLIHYSYGVNSTEKGDLSSESTVSRIRTEHFPLTLESARPSHTSQYLCASSEWTRASTDTQYFGPGTRLTVL.

This clone was seen a handful of times. The rearrangement uses TRBV29-1 and TRBJ2-5; tentatively, D is TRBD1 (9 bases). The DNA end favors TRBJ2-7, so the J call may be wrong. This CDR3 has 16 amino acids. Looked up from germline, CDR1 is SQVTM and CDR2 is ANQGSEA. The CDR3: CSARTGVGRAFYEQYF. DNA of the CDR3: TGCAGCGCGCGGACAGGGGTCGGGAGGGCCTTCTACGAGCAGTACTTC.

This clone was detected a few times. This chain uses TRBV27 with TRBJ2-7, with D hard to call. Germline V gene sequence: CDR1 MNHEY, CDR2 SMNVEV (reference sequence). The CDR3 covers 9 residues. The ends were cut back, 8 bases at V and 5 bases at J, with 4 bases in the middle. CDR3 protein: CASFDEQYF. The CDR3 region has the DNA TGTGCCAGCTTCGACGAGCAGTACTTC.

V gene TRBV14 combines with J gene TRBJ1-4; 7 bases map to TRBD1. In germline, CDR1 is SGHDN, CDR2 FVKESK. V shed 1 base and J 8 bases; nucleotides not matched to a gene: 7. This CDR3 is built from 15 residues. The CDR3 DNA follows: TGTGCCAGCAGCCAAGTGGGTCAGGGGGGCGAAAAACTGTTTTTT. This gives the protein CASSQVGQGGEKLFF. Together with reference TRBV14 and TRBJ1-4, the CDR3 gives the full variable domain: EAGVTQFPSHSVIEKGQTVTLRCDPISGHDNLYWYRRVMGKEIKFLLHFVKESKQDESGMPNNRFLAERTGGTYSTLKVQPAELEDSGVYFCASSQVGQGGEKLFFGSGTQLSVL.

This clone was seen more than once but under ten times. This sequence joins TRBV29-1 and TRBJ2-5; D is possibly TRBD2 (7 bases). V shed 6 bases and J shed 7 bases, with 18 bases lying between them. Germline lookup yields CDR1 SQVTM and CDR2 ANQGSEA. This CDR3 contains 13 residues. The CDR3 coding sequence is TGCAGCGTGGGGAGGGGGTCCGAGGGGACCCAGTACTTC. Protein sequence: CSVGRGSEGTQYF.

This rearrangement joins TRBV7-7 to TRBJ2-1; 10 nucleotides line up with TRBD2. CDR1 is SSHAT, CDR2 FNYEAQ, per germline (reference sequence). This CDR3 comprises 16 residues. V gave up 5 bases and J gave up 0 bases; unmatched junction bases: 4. This chain's CDR3 is CASSHRLAGSYNEQFF. DNA of the CDR3: TGTGCCAGCAGCCACCGACTAGCGGGCTCCTACAATGAGCAGTTCTTC. The full variable domain, its missing parts supplied by reference TRBV7-7 and TRBJ2-1, is GAGVSQSPRYKVTKRGQDVTLRCDPISSHATLYWYQQALGQGPEFLTYFNYEAQPDKSGLPSDRFSAERPEGSISTLTIQRTEQRDSAMYRCASSHRLAGSYNEQFFGPGTRLTVL.

The J gene is TRBJ1-1, the V gene TRBV28; D perhaps matches TRBD1 (5 bases). V dropped 10 bases and J dropped 0 bases, with 15 bases sitting between them. Per germline, CDR1 MDHEN and CDR2 SYDVKM. The CDR3 consists of 14 residues. DNA for the CDR3: TGTGCCACCACCGGAGGGGTCGTGAACACTGAAGCTTTCTTT. Translated: CATTGGVVNTEAFF.

DNA for the CDR3: TGCAGCGTCGCTCGGAGTGACACTGAAGCTTTCTTT. Protein sequence: CSVARSDTEAFF. This chain uses TRBV29-1 with TRBJ1-1; D is undetermined. The CDR3 runs to 12 residues. Germline V gene sequence: CDR1 SQVTM, CDR2 ANQGSEA. The V end lost 6 bases, the J end lost 3 bases, and 11 bases lay between the germline ends.

This chain links TRBV28 with TRBJ1-5; D not certain. The CDR3 consists of 14 residues. Germline loops: CDR1 MDHEN, CDR2 SYDVKM. Trimming pared 1 base from V and 7 bases from J, leaving 11 bases between. The CDR3 region is CASSLYEGGQPQHF. The CDR3 region has the DNA TGTGCCAGCAGTTTATATGAGGGTGGGCAGCCCCAGCATTTT. The full variable domain, rest sourced from reference TRBV28 and TRBJ1-5, is DVKVTQSSRYLVKRTGEKVFLECVQDMDHENMFWYRQDPGLGLRLIYFSYDVKMKEKGDIPEGYSVSREKKERFSLILESASTNQTSMYLCASSLYEGGQPQHFGDGTRLSIL.

This clone was found a few times. This specimen includes other DNA sequences encoding the same CDR3. This sequence joins TRBV15 and TRBJ2-7, with 9 bases matching TRBD1. Germline V gives CDR1 LNHNV, CDR2 YYDKDF (reference sequence). CDR3 length equals 14 residues. V lost 3 bases, J lost 2 bases, and 2 bases stayed unmatched. For the CDR3, the DNA is TGTGCCACCAGCAGGGACAGGGGTCCCTACGAGCAGTACTTC. It translates to CATSRDRGPYEQYF.

The chain uses TRBV5-1 and TRBJ2-3; D is ambiguous. CDR1 is SGHRS and CDR2 is YFSETQ in the germline V gene. The V end lost 0 bases, the J end lost 2 bases, and 7 bases lay between the germline ends. This CDR3 has 14 amino acids. The CDR3 nucleotides read TGCGCCAGCAGCTTGGCCGAGAACACAGATACGCAGTATTTT. It encodes CASSLAENTDTQYF.